Detailed here is one T cell receptor (beta chain). The antigen remains unidentified. The source of the sample is a study of T cell repertoires in aging, cancer and after chemotherapy. The study, taken as a whole, reports: In each cancer cohort, median generation probability increased across chemotherapy, suggesting thymic output rebounded.

A mixed TRB-A/B primer pool amplified rearranged TRB by multiplex touch-down PCR. TCRdb fed the multiplex PCR reads into MiXCR, producing one record per CDR3 protein. The sample has about 3,900 distinct CDR3 sequences; 40% are singletons. Trimming shortened V by 5 bases and J by 5 bases, and 16 bases separated the two germline ends. The CDR3 consists of 14 residues. Per germline, CDR1 SGHDN and CDR2 FVKESK. TCR beta rearrangements were amplified from peripheral blood genomic DNA. This clonotype was sampled from a human donor with a solid tumor. Sequencing was performed on blood. The J gene is TRBJ2-7, the V gene TRBV14, with D tentatively TRBD1 (5 bases). The DNA of the CDR3 is TGTGCCAGCAGCTTGGGGCAGAGCTGGAACGAGCAGTACTTC. This gives the protein CASSLGQSWNEQYF.